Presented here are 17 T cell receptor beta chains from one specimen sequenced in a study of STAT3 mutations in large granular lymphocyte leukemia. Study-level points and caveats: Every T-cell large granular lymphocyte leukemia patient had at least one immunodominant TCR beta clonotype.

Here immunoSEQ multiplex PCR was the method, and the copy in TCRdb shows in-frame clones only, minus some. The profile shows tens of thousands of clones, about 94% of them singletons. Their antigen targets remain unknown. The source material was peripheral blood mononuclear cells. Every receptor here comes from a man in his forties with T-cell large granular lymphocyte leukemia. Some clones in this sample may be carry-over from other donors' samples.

The CDR3 is CASRSSDGAIDGYTF. The DNA of the CDR3 is TGTGCCAGCAGGAGCTCGGACGGGGCTATCGATGGCTACACCTTC. The J gene is TRBJ1-2, the V gene TRBV5-4, with D perhaps TRBD1 (5 bases). The ends were cut back, 5 bases at V and 6 bases at J, with 20 bases in the middle. CDR3 length equals 15 residues. Germline-derived CDR1 and CDR2 are SGHNT and YYREEE (reference sequence).

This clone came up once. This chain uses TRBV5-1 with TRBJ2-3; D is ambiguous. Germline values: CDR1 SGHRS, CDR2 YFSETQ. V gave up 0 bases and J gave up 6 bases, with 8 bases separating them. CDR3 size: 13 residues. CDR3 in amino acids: CASSLGDVDTQYF. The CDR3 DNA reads TGCGCCAGCAGCTTGGGAGATGTGGATACGCAGTATTTT.

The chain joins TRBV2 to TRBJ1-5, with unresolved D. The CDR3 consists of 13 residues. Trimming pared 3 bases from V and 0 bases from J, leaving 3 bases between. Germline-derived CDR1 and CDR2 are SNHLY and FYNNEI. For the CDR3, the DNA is TGTGCCAGCAGTGACAGTAGCAATCAGCCCCAGCATTTT. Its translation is CASSDSSNQPQHF.

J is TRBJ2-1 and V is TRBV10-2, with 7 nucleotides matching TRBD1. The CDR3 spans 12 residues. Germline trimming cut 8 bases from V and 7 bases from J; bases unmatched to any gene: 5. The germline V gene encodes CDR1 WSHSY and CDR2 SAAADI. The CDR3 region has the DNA TGCGCCAGCTCTAGACAGGGTAATGAGCAGTTCTTC. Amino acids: CASSRQGNEQFF.

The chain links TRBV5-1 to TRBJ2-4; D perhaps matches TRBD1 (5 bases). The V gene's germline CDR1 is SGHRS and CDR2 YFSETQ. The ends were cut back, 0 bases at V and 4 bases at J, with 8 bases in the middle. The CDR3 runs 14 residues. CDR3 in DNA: TGCGCCAGCAGCTTGGGACAGATAAAAAACATTCAGTACTTC. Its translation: CASSLGQIKNIQYF.

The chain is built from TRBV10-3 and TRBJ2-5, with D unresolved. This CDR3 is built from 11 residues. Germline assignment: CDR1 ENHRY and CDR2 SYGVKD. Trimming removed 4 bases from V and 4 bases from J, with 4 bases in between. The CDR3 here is CAISARETQYF. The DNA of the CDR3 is TGTGCCATCAGTGCCAGAGAGACCCAGTACTTC.

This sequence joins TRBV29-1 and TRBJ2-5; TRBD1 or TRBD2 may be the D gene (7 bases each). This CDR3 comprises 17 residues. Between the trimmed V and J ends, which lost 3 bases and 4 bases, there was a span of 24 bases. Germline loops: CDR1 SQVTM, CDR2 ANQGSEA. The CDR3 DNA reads TGCAGCGTTGACGGCAGGGGGGGCGGCACTTTTGGAGAGACCCAGTACTTC. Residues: CSVDGRGGGTFGETQYF.

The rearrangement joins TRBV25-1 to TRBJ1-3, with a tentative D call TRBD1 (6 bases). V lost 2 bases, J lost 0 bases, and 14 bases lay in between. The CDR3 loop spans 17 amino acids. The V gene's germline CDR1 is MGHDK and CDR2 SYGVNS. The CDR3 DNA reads TGTGCCAGCAGTGAACACCTCCTGGGGGCCTCTGGAAACACCATATATTTT. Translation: CASSEHLLGASGNTIYF. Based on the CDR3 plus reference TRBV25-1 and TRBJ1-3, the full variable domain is EADIYQTPRYLVIGTGKKITLECSQTMGHDKMYWYQQDPGMELHLIHYSYGVNSTEKGDLSSESTVSRIRTEHFPLTLESARPSHTSQYLCASSEHLLGASGNTIYFGEGSWLTVV.

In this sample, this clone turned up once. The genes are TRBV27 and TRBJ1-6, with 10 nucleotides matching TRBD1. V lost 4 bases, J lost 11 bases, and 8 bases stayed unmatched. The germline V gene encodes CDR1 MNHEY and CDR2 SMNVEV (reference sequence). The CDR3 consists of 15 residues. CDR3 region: CASSSWTGGRTPLHF. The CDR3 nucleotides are TGTGCCAGCAGTTCTTGGACAGGGGGGAGGACACCCCTCCACTTT.

Written as DNA, the CDR3 is TGCGCCAGCAGCCGAGTCTCGGGGGTACCAACTGGTGGCTACACCTTC. Protein product: CASSRVSGVPTGGYTF. This chain uses TRBV4-3 with TRBJ1-2; tentatively, D is TRBD1 (5 bases). CDR1 is LGHNA, CDR2 YSLEER, per germline. This CDR3 spans 16 amino acids. V dropped 4 bases and J dropped 7 bases, with 22 bases sitting between them.

CDR3 sequence: CASSWGQSSTDTQYF. The CDR3 DNA is TGTGCCAGCAGTTGGGGACAGAGTAGCACAGATACGCAGTATTTT. The V and J genes are TRBV7-7 and TRBJ2-3, with 7 bases fitting TRBD1. From germline, CDR1 is SSHAT and CDR2 FNYEAQ (reference sequence). This CDR3 has 15 residues. Losses at the gene ends were 6 bases for V and 0 bases for J; bases not matched to a gene: 6.

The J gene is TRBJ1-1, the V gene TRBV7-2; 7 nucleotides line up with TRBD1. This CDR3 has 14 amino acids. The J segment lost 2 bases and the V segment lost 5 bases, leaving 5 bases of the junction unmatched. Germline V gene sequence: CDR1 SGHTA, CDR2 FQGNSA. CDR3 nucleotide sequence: TGTGCCAGCAGCCCTCGACAGGGAAACACTGAAGCTTTCTTT. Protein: CASSPRQGNTEAFF.

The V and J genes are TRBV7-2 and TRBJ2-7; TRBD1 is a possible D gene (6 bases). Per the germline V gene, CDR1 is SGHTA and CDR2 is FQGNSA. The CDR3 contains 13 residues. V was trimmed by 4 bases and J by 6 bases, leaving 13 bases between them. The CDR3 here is CASSSATTGEQYF. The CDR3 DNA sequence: TGTGCCAGCAGCTCAGCCACGACAGGCGAGCAGTACTTC.

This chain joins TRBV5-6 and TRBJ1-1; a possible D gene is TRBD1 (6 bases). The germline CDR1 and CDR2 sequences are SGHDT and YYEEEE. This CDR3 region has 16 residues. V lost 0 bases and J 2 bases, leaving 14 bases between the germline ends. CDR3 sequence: CASSLVRGPRNTEAFF. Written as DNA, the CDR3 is TGTGCCAGCAGCTTGGTGCGGGGGCCTCGAAACACTGAAGCTTTCTTT.

The CDR3 sequence: CASSVGSTGNTIYF. CDR3 DNA sequence: TGTGCCAGCAGCGTAGGGTCGACTGGAAACACCATATATTTT. This chain joins TRBV9 and TRBJ1-3, with D hard to call. The V gene lost 0 bases and the J gene lost 2 bases, with 6 bases spanning the gap. Per germline, CDR1 SGDLS and CDR2 YYNGEE. This CDR3 is built from 14 residues.

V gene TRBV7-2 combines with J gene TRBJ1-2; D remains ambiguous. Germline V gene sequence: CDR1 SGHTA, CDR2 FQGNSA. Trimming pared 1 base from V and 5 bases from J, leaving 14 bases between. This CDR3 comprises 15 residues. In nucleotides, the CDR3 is TGTGCCAGCAGCTTAGGCACTTACAGCCCTTATGGCTACACCTTC. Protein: CASSLGTYSPYGYTF. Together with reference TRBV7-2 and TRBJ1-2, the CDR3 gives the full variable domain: GAGVSQSPSNKVTEKGKDVELRCDPISGHTALYWYRQSLGQGLEFLIYFQGNSAPDKSGLPSDRFSAERTGGSVSTLTIQRTQQEDSAVYLCASSLGTYSPYGYTFGSGTRLTVV.

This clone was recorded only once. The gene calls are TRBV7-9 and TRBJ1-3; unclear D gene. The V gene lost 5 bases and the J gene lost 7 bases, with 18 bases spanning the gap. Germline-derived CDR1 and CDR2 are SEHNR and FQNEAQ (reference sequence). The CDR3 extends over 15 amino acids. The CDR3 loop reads CASSRWGGLGNTIYF. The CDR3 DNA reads TGTGCCAGCAGCCGTTGGGGAGGGCTCGGGAACACCATATATTTT. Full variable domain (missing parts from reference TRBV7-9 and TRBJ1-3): DTGVSQNPRHKITKRGQNVTFRCDPISEHNRLYWYRQTLGQGPEFLTYFQNEAQLEKSRLLSDRFSAERPKGSFSTLEIQRTEQGDSAMYLCASSRWGGLGNTIYFGEGSWLTVV.